This paragraph covers one T cell receptor (beta chain) sequence. Its antigen is currently not known. Qualities for individual bases were not recorded, and no much larger clone is one base off. From the cysteine up to the phenylalanine, the CDR3 has a length of 17 residues. CDR3 DNA is the only sequence kept; it has 51 bases, read in frame from the first base. Trimming takes 2 bases from V and 5 bases from J, and the germline ends sit 19 bases apart. As encoded in the germline V gene, CDR1 is MNHEY while CDR2 is SVGEGT. The sample originates from a study of blood T cells in healthy people across ages (dated by TCRdb to between 2014 and 2016). Regarding the complete study: In model experiments, roughly one uniquely barcoded TCR beta cDNA molecule per two T cells was captured by template switching. The study measured age-related changes in TCR beta repertoire diversity using deep sequencing normalized with unique cDNA molecular identifiers. The donors were split into four age groups: young (average around 15 years), middle-aged (39), aged (more than 60) and long-lived (about 82). To avoid experimental bias, donors of different ages were distributed randomly across sequencing lanes. Using the same blood draw, the study looked at two additional independent replicas of 1 million unique cDNA reads for two donors, one aged 18 to 30 and the other aged 80 or older.

Systemically healthy Caucasian individuals from Russia, roughly 40 in total and aged about 6 to 95 years, were included as donors. Approximately 9.3 milliliters of peripheral blood were drawn from each donor into EDTA-treated Vacutainer tubes. Ficoll-Paque density-gradient centrifugation was used to isolate PBMCs, with at least 7 million per sample. Trizol reagent was used to extract total RNA from the PBMCs, yielding at least 6 micrograms per sample. For every donor, flow cytometry on a PBMC aliquot measured the percentage of naive CD45RAhigh/CD27high T cells. Here is what the overall study found, with its caveats: As age increased, observed TCR beta diversity per million T cells dropped in a roughly linear way, and a significant reduction was already evident by age 40. A strong correlation was found between observed TCR beta diversity and the percentage of naive T cells measured by flow cytometry. Since profiling was done on bulk unsorted PBMCs, naive and antigen-experienced compartments could not be conclusively compared. Compared with the aged group, more naive CD4+ T cells, fewer expanded clones and increased TCR diversity were shown by the long-lived group, suggesting age selection. Estimates of total diversity based on one million sequenced T cells were considered lower bounds and underestimates. Donor CMV infection status was unknown, potentially confounding age-related changes in expanded clonotypes.

Library creation used 5' RACE. The sequencer was an Illumina HiSeq 2500. The second PCR ran for roughly 7 to 11 cycles and used a J-beta primer mix along with a sample-barcoded 5' primer. Each TCR beta cDNA molecule received a unique molecular identifier from a template-switch 5' adaptor carrying 12 random nucleotides. Each sample yielded at least 2.5 million CDR3-containing paired-end reads. First-strand cDNA was synthesized from all RNA with the Mint cDNA synthesis kit, primed by a TRBC-specific oligonucleotide. All cDNA was treated with uracil-DNA glycosylase and then went through a first 18-cycle PCR with the universal primers M1SS and BC2_uni_R. The paper's processing steps were these. Each sample was normalized by randomly selecting 1 million high-quality reads, each carrying a distinct molecular identifier. Instead of being binned into consensus sequences, reads that shared molecular identifiers were thrown out. MiTCR, set to a Q25 quality threshold and the strictest error-elimination algorithm, was used for CDR3 identification, clonotype clustering and error correction. Lower-bound total TCR beta diversity was estimated with a nonparametric unseen species model using Euler transformation. TCRdb took the public reads, trimmed them with fastp at Q25, ran MiXCR for clone calling and kept in-frame beta chains. Each entry merges the rows of one CDR3 protein and shows their most common DNA and genes. The V and J calls were not made by the authors but by TCRdb's processing. The sample table lists around 1.5 million distinct CDR3 sequences, roughly 64% of them with a count of one. Over 5.5% of the sample goes to the ten largest clones.

The sequence was collected from a man between 18 and 35 years old in good health. The V and J genes are TRBV6-2 or TRBV6-3 and TRBJ1-5, and the D gene may be TRBD1, 5 bases matching. Sequences were obtained from blood. The CDR3 corresponds to CASSYGDPQGMDQPQHF. The nucleotide sequence reads TGTGCCAGCAGTTACGGGGACCCCCAGGGTATGGATCAGCCCCAGCATTTT.